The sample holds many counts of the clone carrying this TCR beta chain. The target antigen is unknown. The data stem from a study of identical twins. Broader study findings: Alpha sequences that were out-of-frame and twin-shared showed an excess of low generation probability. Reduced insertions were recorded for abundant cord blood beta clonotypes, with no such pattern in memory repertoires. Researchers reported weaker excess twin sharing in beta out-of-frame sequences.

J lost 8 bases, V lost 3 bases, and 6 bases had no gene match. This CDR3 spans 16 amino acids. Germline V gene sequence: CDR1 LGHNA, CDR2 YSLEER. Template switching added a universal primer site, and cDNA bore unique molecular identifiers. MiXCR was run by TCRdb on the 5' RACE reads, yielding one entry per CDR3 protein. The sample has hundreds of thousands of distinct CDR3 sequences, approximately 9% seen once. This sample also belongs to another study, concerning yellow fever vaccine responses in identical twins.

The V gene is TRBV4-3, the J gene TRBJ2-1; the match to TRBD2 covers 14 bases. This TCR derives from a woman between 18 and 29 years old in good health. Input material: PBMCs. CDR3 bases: TGCGCCAGCAGCCATGGGGGGACTAGCGGGAGCTATGAGCAGTTCTTC. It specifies CASSHGGTSGSYEQFF.